Detailed here is one T cell receptor (beta chain). Its target is unknown. CDR3 length equals 22 residues. This entry belongs to a study of cytomegalovirus exposure and HLA in healthy donors. For the study at large: Among around 400 genotyped donors, approximately 80% fell in the Caucasian-associated ancestry cluster.

Primers included in the PCR were 60 Vbeta and 13 Jbeta primers. Clones were sequenced by immunoSEQ multiplex PCR, and TCRdb holds only the in-frame ones, with some missing. The profile shows roughly 300,000 clones, 70% to 90% of them singletons. Study-wide points: The likely explanation for a cluster of highly shared sequence variants was sequencing artifact.

This TCR came from a man aged 35 to 55 in good health and CMV-seropositive. The gene calls are TRBV21-1 and TRBJ1-4; the table names TRBD1, a call not compared with the DNA. TRBV21-1 is noted as a pseudogene. The sequencing input was PBMCs. The CDR3 reads CASRGMKKANRDRGDWDEKLFF. In DNA, the CDR3 is TGTGCCAGCAGAGGGATGAAAAAAGCAAACCGGGACAGGGGGGATTGGGATGAAAAACTGTTTTTT.